This T cell receptor beta chain was identified during a study of blood T cell repertoires in COVID-19. Study in general: Whether acute or convalescent, the COVID-19 samples came from the United States, Italy and Spain. PBMCs, B-cell-depleted T cells, or T cells were the source of the cDNA or gDNA that made up the material.

In the study's own analysis: Estimation of nucleated cell counts was performed using reference gene primer amplification. Sequencing was performed with immunoSEQ multiplex PCR; in TCRdb, only in-frame clones are kept and a portion is missing. That table supplies the V and J calls and clone size; D and trimming were determined from the DNA. The sample gives approximately 670,000 clones, around 89% of which show up once; more than 0.25% is in the top ten. The specimen was peripheral blood. The TCR originated in a woman aged 18-30 years with acute or convalescent COVID-19.

The DNA for the CDR3 is TGTGCCACCAGTGATTTGGCGGTCAGCTCCTACAATGAGCAGTTCTTC. Translation: CATSDLAVSSYNEQFF. V is TRBV24-1 and J is TRBJ2-1; no clear D gene. CDR1 and CDR2 (germline): KGHDR, SFDVKD. The V gene lost 0 bases and the J gene lost 0 bases, with 8 bases spanning the gap. This CDR3 spans 16 amino acids.